This record looks at one T cell receptor (beta chain) sequence and its context. Described treatment: around 19 received Ad26.COV2.S at low or high dose, single or two shots; 5 received placebo; per-sample allocation not given. Samples analyzed were those drawn on day 63 after the first vaccine or placebo injection. These data belong to a study of Ad26.COV2.S vaccination and SARS-CoV-2 variants. In the study overall: Among those in the COV1001 Ad26.COV2.S trial arm was the donor.

Using immunoSEQ multiplex PCR, the repertoire was profiled, and TCRdb retains in-frame clones only, with some absent. The data show 350,000 to 600,000 clones, 80% to 90% seen once. The CDR3 runs to 16 residues. The germline V gene encodes CDR1 KGHSH and CDR2 LQKENI. V shed 2 bases, J shed 8 bases, and the junction held 12 bases outside the gene matches. This chain links TRBV18 with TRBJ2-1, with TRBD2 matching over 7 bases. The specimen comprised peripheral blood, sampled in a trial of Ad26.COV2.S vaccine versus placebo. The TCR was taken from a person aged 18 to 65 who received the Ad26.COV2.S COVID-19 vaccine or a placebo. This CDR3 reads CASSPMLADGIDEQFF. In nucleotides, the CDR3 is TGTGCCAGCTCACCAATGCTAGCGGACGGGATCGATGAGCAGTTCTTC.